The present T cell receptor beta chain was sequenced within a study of blood T cells in healthy people across ages. Study-wide findings and caveats: Long-lived donors carried more naive CD4+ cells and greater diversity than aged donors. Per million T cells, TCR beta diversity dropped roughly linearly as age increased.

Worth noting for this clonotype: As yet, its antigen is unknown.

CDR1 is MDHEN and CDR2 is SYDVKM in the germline V gene. The CDR3 totals 16 residues. With 7 bases clipped from V and 6 bases from J, the junction kept 12 bases outside the gene matches. Sample-barcoded 5' priming and a J-beta primer mix drove a second PCR of about 6 to 12 cycles. TCRdb re-derived calls from the 5' RACE reads in MiXCR, one entry per CDR3 protein. The sample records 1.5 million to 2 million distinct CDR3 sequences, 25% to 30% being singletons. Input material: blood. This receptor was obtained from a woman between 25 and 40 years old in good health. V gene TRBV28 combines with J gene TRBJ2-2; TRBD1 aligns across 9 bases. Here the CDR3 reads CASTFPMRQGAGELFF. The CDR3 bases are TGTGCCAGCACTTTTCCCATGAGACAGGGGGCCGGGGAGCTGTTTTTT.